A single sample is the source of the 4 T cell receptor beta chains below, sequenced in a study of T cell repertoires in cytomegalovirus infection. TCRdb re-analysed the reads in MiXCR, keeping a single row per CDR3 protein. The table shows roughly 760,000 distinct CDR3 sequences, with 35% occurring only once. Source material: PBMCs. The receptor set was obtained from a human donor in good health (CMV status not recorded). Some clones in this sample may be carry-over from other donors' samples.

The chain is built from TRBV12-3 or TRBV12-4 and TRBJ1-1, with TRBD1 matching over 11 bases. The CDR3 runs to 13 residues. With V trimmed by 3 bases and J by 8 bases, 2 bases remained unmatched. The CDR3 sequence is CASSFGQGAEAFF. The DNA for the CDR3 is TGTGCCAGCAGTTTTGGACAGGGGGCGGAAGCTTTCTTT.

This clonotype was observed a few times. The chain links TRBV20-1 to TRBJ2-1; 10 bases are a match to TRBD1. V gave up 4 bases and J gave up 7 bases; unmatched junction bases: 7. Germline values: CDR1 DFQATT, CDR2 SNEGSKA (reference sequence). The CDR3 extends over 14 amino acids. CDR3 region: CSATGTGELNEQFF. The CDR3, as DNA: TGCAGTGCTACCGGGACAGGGGAATTAAATGAGCAGTTCTTC.

In this sample, this clonotype turned up a few times. The genes are TRBV7-2 and TRBJ2-7; 7 bases are a match to TRBD1. CDR1 is SGHTA, CDR2 FQGNSA, per germline. This CDR3 is 15 amino acids long. The ends lost 4 bases at V and 4 bases at J; junction bases unmatched: 10. The CDR3 bases are TGTGCCAGCAGCTCACACCGAGGGACAGATTACGAGCAGTACTTC. It yields the protein CASSSHRGTDYEQYF.

The rearrangement joins TRBV20-1 to TRBJ1-3; D gene uncertain. The CDR3 runs to 14 residues. Germline loops: CDR1 DFQATT, CDR2 SNEGSKA (reference sequence). The V end lost 0 bases, the J end lost 0 bases, and 6 bases lay between the germline ends. The CDR3 here is CSARESASGNTIYF. CDR3 DNA: TGCAGTGCTAGAGAAAGCGCCTCTGGAAACACCATATATTTT.